The 24 T cell receptor beta chains given below trace back to one sample, sequenced in a study of response to subunit inactivated influenza vaccine. TCRdb reprocessed the RT-PCR reads via MiXCR and lists one record per CDR3 protein. The table records hundreds of thousands of distinct CDR3 sequences, approximately 10% of them present only once. Separately, the same data were catalogued under a study of T cells expressing NK-cell markers. This second report adds: What made the TCR beta cDNA was 5'RACE template switching with UMIs.

The input for sequencing was PBMCs from blood, taken on the day of vaccination. The receptors originated from a man over 45 who received an inactivated influenza vaccine.

This clonotype has a handful of counts. The V gene is TRBV4-2, the J gene TRBJ2-3; a weak D match, TRBD1 (5 bases). CDR1 and CDR2 from the germline V gene are LGHNA and YNFKEQ. V lost 0 bases and J 6 bases, leaving 16 bases between the germline ends. The CDR3 is 16 residues long. The CDR3 DNA follows: TGTGCCAGCAGCCAAGATAGGGCAAGGGGCAGGGATACGCAGTATTTT. Its protein product is CASSQDRARGRDTQYF.

This clonotype was detected only a few times. This rearrangement joins TRBV11-2 to TRBJ2-1; D gene uncertain. Trimming took 5 bases from V and 4 from J, leaving 12 bases between them. This CDR3 region has 14 residues. Germline V lookup: CDR1 SGHAT, CDR2 FQNNGV. CDR3 coding DNA: TGTGCCAGCAGCCAGCCATGGAGATACAATGAGCAGTTCTTC. Translated: CASSQPWRYNEQFF.

This clonotype has only a few counts. The CDR3 sequence: CAISEGQGALQPQHF. The CDR3 coding sequence is TGTGCCATCAGTGAGGGACAGGGGGCATTGCAGCCCCAGCATTTT. The chain couples TRBV10-3 to TRBJ1-5; 11 bases map to TRBD1. Germline loops: CDR1 ENHRY, CDR2 SYGVKD. V trimming: 2 bases; J trimming: 7 bases; junction bases outside the gene matches: 4. The CDR3 is 15 amino acids.

This clonotype was detected many times. The chain employs TRBV20-1 and TRBJ1-1, with a tentative D call TRBD1 (5 bases). This CDR3 has 15 residues. V lost 0 bases, J lost 1 base, and 12 bases lay in between. The germline V gene encodes CDR1 DFQATT and CDR2 SNEGSKA (reference sequence). In nucleotides, the CDR3 is TGCAGTGCTAGAGATCTCGACAGAAGGAACACTGAAGCTTTCTTT. Encoded protein: CSARDLDRRNTEAFF.

This sequence joins TRBV6-2 or TRBV6-3 and TRBJ2-2; D may be TRBD1 (6 bases). The germline gives CDR1 MNHEY, CDR2 SVGEGT. V lost 2 bases, J lost 5 bases, and 12 bases lay in between. The CDR3 runs to 15 residues. For the CDR3, the DNA is TGTGCCAGCAGTTACCAGGGGCGACGAACCGGGGAGCTGTTTTTT. Amino acids: CASSYQGRRTGELFF.

The chain has TRBV29-1 and TRBJ1-1; maybe TRBD1 (5 bases). The CDR3 spans 16 residues. V lost 7 bases and J 4 bases, leaving 25 bases between the germline ends. In germline, CDR1 is SQVTM, CDR2 ANQGSEA. The CDR3 region has the DNA TGCAGCGCGCTCCTAGCCTTTGGCAGGGCTGGCACTGAAGCTTTCTTT. Its protein product is CSALLAFGRAGTEAFF.

Only a few counts were recorded for this clonotype. This chain connects TRBV5-1 to TRBJ2-1, with D possibly being TRBD2 (6 bases). The ends were cut back, 1 base at V and 1 base at J, with 9 bases in the middle. The CDR3 length is 15 residues. CDR1 and CDR2 (germline): SGHRS, YFSETQ. CDR3 DNA sequence: TGCGCCAGCAGCTTGTTAGCGGTGTCCTACAATGAGCAGTTCTTC. Amino acids: CASSLLAVSYNEQFF. Full variable domain (remainder filled in from reference TRBV5-1 and TRBJ2-1): KAGVTQTPRYLIKTRGQQVTLSCSPISGHRSVSWYQQTPGQGLQFLFEYFSETQRNKGNFPGRFSGRQFSNSRSEMNVSTLELGDSALYLCASSLLAVSYNEQFFGPGTRLTVL.

This sequence joins TRBV24-1 and TRBJ2-5; D unresolved. Trimming stripped 2 bases from V and 2 bases from J, with 8 bases between. CDR1 and CDR2 (germline): KGHDR, SFDVKD. The CDR3 runs 14 residues. CDR3 coding DNA: TGTGCCACCAGTGATTCGTCAGTTCAAGAGACCCAGTACTTC. This translates into CATSDSSVQETQYF.

This clonotype has just a few counts. The chain recombines TRBV4-2 with TRBJ2-3; tentatively, D is TRBD1 (6 bases). CDR1 is LGHNA, CDR2 YNFKEQ, per germline. Trimming removed 1 base from V and 0 bases from J, with 11 bases in between. There are 16 residues in the CDR3. The CDR3 is CASSQARTASTDTQYF. CDR3 sequence (DNA): TGTGCCAGCAGCCAAGCTAGGACAGCTAGCACAGATACGCAGTATTTT.

V gene TRBV20-1 combines with J gene TRBJ2-3, with 11 bases that match TRBD2. V lost 3 bases and J lost 2; bases outside the gene matches: 4. This CDR3 region has 15 residues. CDR1 is DFQATT and CDR2 is SNEGSKA in the germline V gene (reference sequence). In DNA form, the CDR3 reads TGCAGTGCTAGGGGTAGCGGGAGGGCCACAGATACGCAGTATTTT. Amino acid sequence: CSARGSGRATDTQYF.

The chain joins TRBV6-2 or TRBV6-3 to TRBJ2-3; D possibly corresponds to TRBD2 (6 bases). The CDR3 consists of 17 residues. Germline CDR1 and CDR2: MNHEY and SVGEGT. The ends were cut back, 0 bases at V and 6 bases at J, with 19 bases in the middle. Written as DNA, the CDR3 is TGTGCCAGCAGTTACTCGAGAGCTAGCGCCGACTGGGATACGCAGTATTTT. This translates into CASSYSRASADWDTQYF.

The genes are TRBV20-1 and TRBJ2-7; 8 bases fit TRBD2. There are 15 residues in the CDR3. After removal of 0 bases from V and 4 bases from J, the junction contained 8 bases not matched to a gene. Germline V CDR1 and CDR2: DFQATT, SNEGSKA (reference sequence). CDR3 nucleotide sequence: TGCAGTGCTAGAGATAGCGGGACTAGTCGATACGAGCAGTACTTC. Encoded protein: CSARDSGTSRYEQYF.

This clonotype was seen a few times. The genes are TRBV3-1 and TRBJ2-3; 7 bases are shared with TRBD1. The germline V gene encodes CDR1 LGHDT and CDR2 YNNKEL (reference sequence). This CDR3 contains 16 residues. Unmatched junction bases numbered 5, after V lost 1 base and J lost 1 base. CDR3 residues: CASSQAETGGTDTQYF. In DNA, the CDR3 is TGTGCCAGCAGCCAAGCCGAAACAGGGGGCACAGATACGCAGTATTTT.

The rearrangement uses TRBV12-3 or TRBV12-4 and TRBJ2-2; 8 nucleotides line up with TRBD2. J was trimmed by 6 bases and V by 5 bases; bases with no gene match: 8. The CDR3 spans 15 residues. This chain's CDR3 is CASSLQRGFAGELFF. CDR3 nucleotides: TGTGCCAGCAGTCTTCAGCGGGGGTTCGCCGGGGAGCTGTTTTTT.

V usage is TRBV6-5 and J usage is TRBJ1-1; TRBD1 matches at 7 bases. This CDR3 region has 15 residues. Germline trimming cut 4 bases from V and 0 bases from J; bases unmatched to any gene: 5. Germline values: CDR1 MNHEY, CDR2 SVGAGI. The CDR3 protein is CASSSETGMNTEAFF. The CDR3 region has the DNA TGTGCCAGCAGTTCTGAGACAGGGATGAACACTGAAGCTTTCTTT.

CDR3 sequence: CASTLGIGELFF. The CDR3 DNA is TGTGCCAGCACCCTGGGGATCGGGGAGCTGTTTTTT. V and J are TRBV7-9 and TRBJ2-2; D is unclear. This CDR3 spans 12 amino acids. V lost 7 bases to trimming and J lost 7 bases, with 10 bases between them. Looked up from germline, CDR1 is SEHNR and CDR2 is FQNEAQ (reference sequence).

This clonotype was seen a handful of times. CDR3 DNA: TGTGCCAGCAGTGAAAGGGGCGTTTATAGCAATCAGCCCCAGCATTTT. As protein: CASSERGVYSNQPQHF. V and J are TRBV6-1 and TRBJ1-5, with D perhaps TRBD1 (5 bases). This CDR3 has 16 residues. Looked up from germline, CDR1 is MNHNS and CDR2 is SASEGT. The ends were cut back, 2 bases at V and 0 bases at J, with 11 bases in the middle.

The chain recombines TRBV4-1 with TRBJ2-5, with 8 bases that match TRBD1. The CDR3 extends over 16 amino acids. The junction had 8 bases not matched to a gene; V was cut back by 1 base and J by 4 bases. CDR1 MGHRA and CDR2 YSYEKL come from the germline V gene. The chain's CDR3 is CASSQGRQGRGETQYF. CDR3 DNA sequence: TGCGCCAGCAGCCAAGGGCGACAGGGGCGAGGAGAGACCCAGTACTTC.

The chain has TRBV20-1 and TRBJ2-7; TRBD1 might be the D (6 bases). Germline CDR1 and CDR2: DFQATT and SNEGSKA (reference sequence). The CDR3 contains 15 residues. V lost 0 bases to trimming and J lost 3 bases, with 15 bases between them. CDR3 loop: CSARDPGAMYYEQYF. CDR3 DNA sequence: TGCAGTGCTAGAGATCCAGGGGCGATGTACTACGAGCAGTACTTC.

This clonotype has a count of ten or more. CDR3 in amino acids: CASSLAGVKGTYEQYF. For the CDR3, the DNA is TGTGCCAGCAGCTTAGCAGGGGTTAAGGGCACCTACGAGCAGTACTTC. This chain links TRBV7-2 with TRBJ2-7, with D tentatively TRBD1 (5 bases). Germline V CDR1 and CDR2: SGHTA, FQGNSA. The CDR3 has 16 amino acids. The V and J ends lost 0 bases and 2 bases respectively, with 14 bases between them.

The chain links TRBV6-5 to TRBJ1-2, with D possibly TRBD1 on 5 matching bases. Germline CDR1 reads MNHEY; CDR2 reads SVGAGI. Between the trimmed V and J ends, which lost 2 bases and 2 bases, there was a span of 6 bases. The CDR3 runs to 13 residues. The CDR3 spells CASSYGGNYGYTF. CDR3 DNA sequence: TGTGCCAGCAGTTACGGGGGGAACTATGGCTACACCTTC.

The chain uses TRBV10-3 and TRBJ1-1; the D gene is possibly TRBD1 (6 bases). V was pared by 3 bases and J by 7 bases, with 12 bases between. The CDR3 has 13 residues. Germline CDR1 reads ENHRY; CDR2 reads SYGVKD. Here the CDR3 reads CAISDQGGYEAFF. For the CDR3, the DNA is TGTGCCATCAGTGATCAAGGGGGGTATGAAGCTTTCTTT.

Concerning this clonotype itself: A read error may account for a junction end that differs from germline. The chain joins TRBV12-3 or TRBV12-4 to TRBJ2-5; perhaps TRBD1 as D (6 bases). CDR3 length: 13 residues. The CDR3 nucleotides read TGTGGCAGCAGTTCCGGGACACAGGAGACCCAGTACTTC. Translation gives CGSSSGTQETQYF.

This clonotype appeared many times. This CDR3 is CASSLWGQGGGYTF. As DNA, the CDR3 is TGTGCCAGCAGTTTATGGGGACAGGGGGGGGGCTACACCTTC. The V and J genes are TRBV28 and TRBJ1-2; 11 bases are shared with TRBD1. The CDR3 extends over 14 amino acids. CDR1 is MDHEN, CDR2 SYDVKM, per germline. V shed 0 bases, J shed 8 bases, and the junction held 2 bases outside the gene matches.